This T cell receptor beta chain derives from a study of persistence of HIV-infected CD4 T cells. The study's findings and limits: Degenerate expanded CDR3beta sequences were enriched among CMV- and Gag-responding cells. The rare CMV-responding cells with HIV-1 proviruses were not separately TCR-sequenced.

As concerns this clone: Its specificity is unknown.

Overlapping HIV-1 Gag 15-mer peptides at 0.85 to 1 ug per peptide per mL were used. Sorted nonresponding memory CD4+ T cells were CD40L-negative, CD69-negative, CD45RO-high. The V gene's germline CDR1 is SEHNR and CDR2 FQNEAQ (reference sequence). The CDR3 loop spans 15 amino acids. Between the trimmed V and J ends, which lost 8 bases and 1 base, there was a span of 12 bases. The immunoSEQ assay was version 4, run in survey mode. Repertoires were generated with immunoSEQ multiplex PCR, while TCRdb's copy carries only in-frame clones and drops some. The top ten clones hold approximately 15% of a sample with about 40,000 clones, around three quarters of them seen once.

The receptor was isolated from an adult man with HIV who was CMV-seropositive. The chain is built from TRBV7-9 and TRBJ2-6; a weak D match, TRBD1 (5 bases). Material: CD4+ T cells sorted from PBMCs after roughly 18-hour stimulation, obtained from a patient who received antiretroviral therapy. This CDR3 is CASAPRASGANVLTF. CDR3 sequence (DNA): TGTGCCAGCGCCCCCAGGGCATCTGGGGCCAACGTCCTGACTTTC.